The entry that follows covers one TCR beta chain sequence. What it binds is not known. Clones were sequenced by immunoSEQ multiplex PCR, and TCRdb holds only the in-frame ones, with some missing. The sample contains fewer than 130,000 clones, approximately 85% of which appear only once. This entry comes from a study of PD-L1 blockade in urothelial cancer. Study as a whole: Administration of atezolizumab to patients began around 2014, at 1,200 mg intravenously every 3 weeks. The patients had undergone anywhere from 0 to 3 prior chemotherapy regimens. Study observations and caveats: Clones that were tumor-associated expanded more in the blood of durable-benefit patients at 3 weeks.

Locally advanced or metastatic urothelial carcinoma affected the patients. Looked up from germline, CDR1 is MDHEN and CDR2 is SYDVKM. Between the trimmed V and J ends, which lost 6 bases and 0 bases, there was a span of 21 bases. The CDR3 covers 18 residues. The gene calls are TRBV28 and TRBJ1-5; the D gene is possibly TRBD1 (5 bases). The sample in question was PBMCs, obtained around atezolizumab (anti-PD-L1) treatment. The sequence was collected from a man aged 50-60 years with urothelial cancer. The CDR3 reads CASSSYPQGQYSNQPQHF. The CDR3 DNA follows: TGTGCCAGCAGCTCATACCCCCAGGGCCAATATAGCAATCAGCCCCAGCATTTT.